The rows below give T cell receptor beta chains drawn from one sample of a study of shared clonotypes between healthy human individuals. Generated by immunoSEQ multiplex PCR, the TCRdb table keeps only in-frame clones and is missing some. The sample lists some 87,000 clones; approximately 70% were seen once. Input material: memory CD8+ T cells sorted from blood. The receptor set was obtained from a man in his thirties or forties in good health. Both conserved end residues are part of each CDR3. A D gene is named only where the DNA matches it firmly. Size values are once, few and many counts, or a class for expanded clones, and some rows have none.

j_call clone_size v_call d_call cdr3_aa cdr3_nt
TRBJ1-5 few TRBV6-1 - CASSTREGDQPQHF TGTGCCAGCAGTACCAGGGAGGGGGATCAGCCCCAGCATTTT
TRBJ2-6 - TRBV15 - CATSEQGSGANVLTF TGTGCCACCAGCGAGCAGGGTTCTGGGGCCAACGTCCTGACTTTC
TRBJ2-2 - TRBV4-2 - CASSQEPGTGELFF TGTGCCAGCAGCCAAGAGCCGGGGACCGGGGAGCTGTTTTTT
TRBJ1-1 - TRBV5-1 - CASSYQTPNTEAFF TGCGCCAGCAGTTACCAGACACCGAACACTGAAGCTTTCTTT
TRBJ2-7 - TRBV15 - CATSRAREIRSSAPYEQYF TGTGCCACCAGCAGGGCCAGAGAAATCAGATCTAGCGCACCATACGAGCAGTACTTC
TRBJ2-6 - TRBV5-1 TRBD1 CASSVQGARGANVLTF TGCGCCAGCAGCGTACAGGGGGCGCGGGGGGCCAACGTCCTGACTTTC
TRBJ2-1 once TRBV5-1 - CASSHLGAKSMSHPNEQFF TGCGCCAGCAGCCACTTAGGGGCAAAATCAATGTCTCATCCCAATGAGCAGTTCTTC
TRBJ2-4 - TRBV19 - CASSPEGTALAKNIQYF TGTGCCAGTAGTCCAGAGGGGACGGCTCTGGCCAAAAACATTCAGTACTTC
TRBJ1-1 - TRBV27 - CASSSPWRGGGTEAFF TGTGCCAGCAGTTCTCCTTGGCGGGGCGGGGGCACTGAAGCTTTCTTT
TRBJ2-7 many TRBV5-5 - CASSPERGSYEQYF TGTGCCAGCAGCCCCGAGAGGGGGTCCTACGAGCAGTACTTC
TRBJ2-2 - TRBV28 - CASSFGGATWNTGELFF TGTGCCAGCAGTTTCGGCGGGGCGACTTGGAACACCGGGGAGCTGTTTTTT
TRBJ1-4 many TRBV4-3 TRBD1 CASSHATGGSEKLFF TGCGCCAGCAGCCATGCTACAGGGGGAAGTGAAAAACTGTTTTTT
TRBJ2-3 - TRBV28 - CASSLPGSARTDTQYF TGTGCCAGCAGTTTACCTGGTAGCGCCCGCACAGATACGCAGTATTTT
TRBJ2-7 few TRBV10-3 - CAISSTDYEQYF TGTGCCATCAGTTCAACCGACTACGAGCAGTACTTC
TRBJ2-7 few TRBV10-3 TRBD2 CAISQPSGTRTYEQYF TGTGCCATCAGCCAGCCCAGCGGGACGCGTACCTACGAGCAGTACTTC
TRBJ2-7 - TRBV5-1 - CASSLVTGTYYEQYF TGCGCCAGCAGCTTGGTGACGGGAACATACTACGAGCAGTACTTC
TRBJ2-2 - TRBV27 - CASRNLAGPITGELFF TGTGCCAGCCGGAACCTCGCGGGACCCATCACCGGGGAGCTGTTTTTT
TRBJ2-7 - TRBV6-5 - CASSPYTGEQYF TGTGCCAGCAGTCCCTATACGGGCGAGCAGTACTTC
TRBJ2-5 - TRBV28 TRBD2 CASTPTGGTETQYF TGTGCCAGCACCCCTACGGGGGGAACGGAGACCCAGTACTTC
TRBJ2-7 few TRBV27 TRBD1 CASSFPGQGADEQYF TGTGCCAGCAGTTTCCCGGGACAGGGTGCTGACGAGCAGTACTTC
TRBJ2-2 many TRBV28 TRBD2 CASSFLLAANTGELFF TGTGCCAGCAGCTTCCTCCTAGCGGCGAACACCGGGGAGCTGTTTTTT
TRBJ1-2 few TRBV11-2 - CASSLADGRGYTF TGTGCCAGCAGCTTGGCGGACGGCCGGGGCTACACCTTC
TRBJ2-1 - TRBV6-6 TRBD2 CASGLAGNEQFF TGTGCCAGCGGCCTAGCGGGGAATGAGCAGTTCTTC
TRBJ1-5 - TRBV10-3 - CAISDAGVNQPQHF TGTGCCATCTCGGATGCGGGGGTCAATCAGCCCCAGCATTTT
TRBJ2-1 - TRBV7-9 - CASSLYPGVGVRDNEQFF TGTGCCAGCAGCTTATACCCAGGTGTGGGGGTTAGAGACAATGAGCAGTTCTTC
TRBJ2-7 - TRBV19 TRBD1 CASSILGQGAEQYF TGTGCCAGTAGTATTCTCGGACAGGGGGCCGAGCAGTACTTC
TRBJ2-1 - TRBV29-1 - CSVEDYNEQFF TGCAGCGTTGAGGACTACAATGAGCAGTTCTTC
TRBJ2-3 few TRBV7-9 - CASSKAEHTQYF TGTGCCAGCAGCAAGGCAGAACATACGCAGTATTTT
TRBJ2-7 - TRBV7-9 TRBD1 CASSSRDRGYEQYF TGTGCCAGCAGCTCCCGGGACAGGGGGTACGAGCAGTACTTC
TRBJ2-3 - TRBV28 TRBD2 CASSLMAGVTTDTQYF TGTGCCAGCAGTTTAATGGCGGGAGTAACTACAGATACGCAGTATTTT
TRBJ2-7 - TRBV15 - CATSRDLSYEQYF TGTGCCACCAGCCGGGACCTCAGTTACGAGCAGTACTTC
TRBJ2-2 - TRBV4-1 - CASTEYPTGELFF TGCGCCAGCACCGAATACCCCACCGGGGAGCTGTTTTTT
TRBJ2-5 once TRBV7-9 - CASSFVRRARGETQYF TGTGCCAGCAGCTTCGTAAGAAGGGCCCGGGGGGAGACCCAGTACTTC
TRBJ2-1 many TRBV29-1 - CSAREGEMIYNEQFF TGCAGCGCCAGGGAGGGGGAGATGATCTACAATGAGCAGTTCTTC
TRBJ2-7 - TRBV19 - CASSIRAVGSYEQYF TGTGCCAGTAGTATCCGAGCCGTCGGCTCCTACGAGCAGTACTTC
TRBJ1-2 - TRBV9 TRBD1 CASSVGTLGQTYGYTF TGTGCCAGCAGCGTAGGAACCTTGGGACAGACCTATGGCTACACCTTC
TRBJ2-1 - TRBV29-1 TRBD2 CSVERGSGRSDEQFF TGCAGCGTTGAAAGAGGTAGCGGGAGAAGCGATGAGCAGTTCTTC
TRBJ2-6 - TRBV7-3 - CASSSGANVLTF TGTGCCAGCAGCTCTGGGGCCAACGTCCTGACTTTC
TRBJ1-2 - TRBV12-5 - CASGLVPGPQTRGYTF TGTGCTAGTGGTTTGGTACCAGGACCTCAGACGAGGGGCTACACCTTC